This T cell receptor (beta chain) was observed in a study of blood T cell repertoires in COVID-19. For the study at large: Collection of acute and convalescent COVID-19 samples took place in the United States, Italy and Spain. T cells, B-cell-depleted T cells, or PBMCs provided the cDNA or gDNA that served as material.

Losses at the gene ends were 6 bases for V and 0 bases for J; bases not matched to a gene: 8. Germline assignment: CDR1 SNHLY and CDR2 FYNNEI. This CDR3 spans 15 amino acids. In the original workflow: The assay estimated nucleated cells by amplifying reference gene primers. Using immunoSEQ multiplex PCR, the repertoire was profiled, and TCRdb retains in-frame clones only, with some absent. That table supplies the V and J calls and clone size; D and trimming were determined from the DNA. The sample has some 170,000 clones, about four fifths seen once. This chain joins TRBV2 and TRBJ2-7; 7 bases are shared with TRBD1. Sequenced: peripheral blood. The receptor's source is a man aged 55 to 70 with active or convalescent COVID-19. CDR3 nucleotides: TGTGCCAGCAGCAGGGACAGTCGTATCTCCTACGAGCAGTACTTC. It is translated as CASSRDSRISYEQYF.